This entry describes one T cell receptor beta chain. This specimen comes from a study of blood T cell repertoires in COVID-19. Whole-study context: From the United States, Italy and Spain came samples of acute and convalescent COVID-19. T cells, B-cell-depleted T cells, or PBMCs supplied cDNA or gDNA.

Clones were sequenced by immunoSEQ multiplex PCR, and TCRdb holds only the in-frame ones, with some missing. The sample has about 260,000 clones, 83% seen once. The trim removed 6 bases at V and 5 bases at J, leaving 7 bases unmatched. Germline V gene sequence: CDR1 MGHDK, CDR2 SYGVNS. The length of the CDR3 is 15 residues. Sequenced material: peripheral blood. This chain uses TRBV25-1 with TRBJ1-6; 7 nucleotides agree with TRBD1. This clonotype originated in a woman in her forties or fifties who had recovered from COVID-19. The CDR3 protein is CASSPSDRNNSPLHF. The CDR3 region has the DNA TGTGCCAGCAGCCCATCGGACAGGAATAATTCACCCCTCCACTTT.